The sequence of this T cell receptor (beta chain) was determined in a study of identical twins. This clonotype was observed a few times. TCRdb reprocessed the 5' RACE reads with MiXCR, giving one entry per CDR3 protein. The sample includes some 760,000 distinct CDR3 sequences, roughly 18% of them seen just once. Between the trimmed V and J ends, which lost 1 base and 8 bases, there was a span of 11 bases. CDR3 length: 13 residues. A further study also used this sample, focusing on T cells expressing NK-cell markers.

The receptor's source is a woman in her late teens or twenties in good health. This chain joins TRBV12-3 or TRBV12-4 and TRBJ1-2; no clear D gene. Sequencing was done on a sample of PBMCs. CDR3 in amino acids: CASSLETLGGYTF. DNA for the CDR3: TGTGCCAGCAGTTTAGAGACGTTGGGAGGCTACACCTTC.